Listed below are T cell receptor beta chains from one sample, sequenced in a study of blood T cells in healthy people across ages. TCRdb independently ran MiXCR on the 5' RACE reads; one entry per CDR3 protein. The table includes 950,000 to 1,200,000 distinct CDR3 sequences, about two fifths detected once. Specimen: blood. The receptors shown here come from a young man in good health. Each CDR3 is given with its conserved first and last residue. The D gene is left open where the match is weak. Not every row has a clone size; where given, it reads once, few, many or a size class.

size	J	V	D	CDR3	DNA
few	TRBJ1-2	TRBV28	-	CASSFSGYRYGYTF	TGTGCCAGCAGTTTTTCGGGATACCGCTATGGCTACACCTTC
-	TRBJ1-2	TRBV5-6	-	CASSFSTKSYGYTF	TGTGCCAGCAGCTTTTCCACCAAAAGTTATGGCTACACCTTC
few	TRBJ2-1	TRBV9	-	CASSVGASSSYNEQFF	TGTGCCAGCAGCGTAGGCGCTTCTAGTTCCTACAATGAGCAGTTCTTC
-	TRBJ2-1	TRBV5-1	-	CANSARVDNNEQFF	TGCGCCAACAGCGCCCGGGTCGACAACAATGAGCAGTTCTTC
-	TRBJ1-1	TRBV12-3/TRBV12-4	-	CASSFRDREAFF	TGTGCCAGCAGTTTCAGGGACCGCGAAGCTTTCTTT
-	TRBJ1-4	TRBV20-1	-	CSARDTSTNEKLFF	TGCAGTGCTAGGGACACCTCAACTAATGAAAAACTGTTTTTT
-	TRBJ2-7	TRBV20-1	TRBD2	CSAISGGVPYEQYF	TGCAGTGCAATCTCCGGGGGGGTTCCCTACGAGCAGTACTTC
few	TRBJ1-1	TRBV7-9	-	CASSLMSPGNTEAFF	TGTGCCAGCAGCTTAATGTCTCCGGGAAACACTGAAGCTTTCTTT
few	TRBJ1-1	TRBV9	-	CASSVAGTNTEAFF	TGTGCCAGCAGCGTAGCAGGAACAAACACTGAAGCTTTCTTT
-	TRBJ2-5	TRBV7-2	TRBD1	CASSTDREVETQYF	TGTGCCAGCAGCACCGACAGGGAAGTGGAGACCCAGTACTTC
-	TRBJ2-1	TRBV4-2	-	CASSHQTAGQFF	TGTGCCAGCAGCCACCAGACAGCAGGGCAGTTCTTC
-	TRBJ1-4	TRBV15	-	CATSKGQPSANEKLFF	TGTGCCACCAGCAAGGGACAACCCTCGGCTAATGAAAAACTGTTTTTT
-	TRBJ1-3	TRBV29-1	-	CSVEVFSDTIYF	TGCAGCGTTGAAGTCTTCAGTGACACCATATATTTT
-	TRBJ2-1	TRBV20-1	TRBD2	CSAPSLLIGTRYNNEQFF	TGCAGTGCTCCCTCTCTCTTAATAGGGACTAGATACAACAATGAGCAGTTCTTC
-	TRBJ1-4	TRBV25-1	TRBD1	CASSVLSQGASEKLFF	TGTGCCAGCAGTGTCCTGTCTCAGGGGGCGAGTGAAAAACTGTTTTTT
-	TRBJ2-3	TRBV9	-	CASSAQEWWSVVTDTQYF	TGTGCCAGCAGCGCCCAGGAGTGGTGGTCGGTCGTCACAGATACGCAGTATTTT
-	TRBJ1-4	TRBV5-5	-	CASSLNAISEKLFF	TGTGCCAGCAGCTTGAATGCGATTTCCGAAAAACTGTTTTTT
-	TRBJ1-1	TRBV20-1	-	CSARDYRRFTEAFF	TGCAGTGCTAGAGATTACAGGAGGTTCACTGAAGCTTTCTTT
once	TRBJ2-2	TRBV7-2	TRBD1	CASSPNRGNTGELFF	TGTGCCAGCAGCCCCAACAGGGGGAACACCGGGGAGCTGTTTTTT
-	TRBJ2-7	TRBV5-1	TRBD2	CASSPGLAGALYEQYF	TGCGCCAGCAGCCCTGGACTAGCGGGGGCCCTCTACGAGCAGTACTTC
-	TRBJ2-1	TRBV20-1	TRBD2	CSASGGGKSSNEQFF	TGCAGTGCTAGTGGCGGGGGGAAGTCTAGCAATGAGCAGTTCTTC
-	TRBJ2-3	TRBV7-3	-	CASSLASGFGTDTQYF	TGTGCCAGCAGCTTAGCTTCCGGGTTTGGCACAGATACGCAGTATTTT
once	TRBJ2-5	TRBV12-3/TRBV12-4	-	CASSLKTEGWQETQYF	TGTGCCAGCAGTTTAAAGACTGAAGGATGGCAAGAGACCCAGTACTTC
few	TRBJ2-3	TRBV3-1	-	CASSQDRMAQYF	TGTGCCAGCAGCCAAGACAGAATGGCGCAGTATTTT
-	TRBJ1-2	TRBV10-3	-	CAISESGGPLYGYTF	TGTGCCATCAGTGAGTCAGGGGGACCGCTCTATGGCTACACCTTC
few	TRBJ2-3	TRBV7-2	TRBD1	CASSSGQGGADTQYF	TGTGCCAGCAGCTCGGGACAGGGAGGCGCAGATACGCAGTATTTT
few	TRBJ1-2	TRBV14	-	CASSQGNRENYGYTF	TGTGCCAGCAGCCAGGGGAACAGGGAAAACTATGGCTACACCTTC
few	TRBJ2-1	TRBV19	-	CASSMTGFGGEQFF	TGTGCCAGTAGTATGACCGGTTTCGGGGGTGAGCAGTTCTTC